These 15 T cell receptor beta chains share one sample of origin, sequenced in a study of CD8 T cells in Susac syndrome. An amount of RNA that ranged from roughly 0.5 to 1 ug was reverse transcribed with random hexamers. TCRdb re-analysed the immunoSEQ multiplex PCR reads in MiXCR, keeping a single row per CDR3 protein. The profile shows about 240,000 distinct CDR3 sequences, approximately 95% of them singletons. The specimen was CD4+ T cells from PBMCs. These receptor sequences come from a human donor with Susac syndrome.

The V call is TRBV9, the J call TRBJ2-6, with TRBD2 as a possible D gene (5 bases). V shed 3 bases and J shed 0 bases, with 19 bases lying between them. This CDR3 spans 19 amino acids. Germline V CDR1 and CDR2: SGDLS, YYNGEE. CDR3 sequence (DNA): TGTGCCAGCAGCGGGAGCGGTCCGGGCACAGACTCTGGGGCCAACGTCCTGACTTTC. Amino acid sequence: CASSGSGPGTDSGANVLTF.

The chain recombines TRBV12-3 or TRBV12-4 with TRBJ2-1, with 10 bases identical to TRBD2. The CDR3 runs to 14 residues. With V trimmed by 6 bases and J by 12 bases, 11 bases remained unmatched. In nucleotides, the CDR3 is TGTGCCAGCAGGCCTAGCGGGAGTACAATGATGCAGTTCTTC. This encodes CASRPSGSTMMQFF.

V and J are TRBV25-1 and TRBJ2-1; D ambiguous. Germline CDR1 MGHDK, CDR2 SYGVNS. The CDR3 runs to 14 residues. Trimming left V 3 bases short and J 9 bases short, with 15 bases between. The CDR3 nucleotides read TGTGCCAGCAGTGAGGCCCCCGCTGGGTTTGAGCAGTTCTTC. Encoded protein: CASSEAPAGFEQFF.

This rearrangement joins TRBV5-1 to TRBJ2-7, with 7 bases lining up with TRBD1. Trimming took 0 bases from V and 5 from J; bases not matched to a gene: 5. The CDR3 totals 14 residues. Germline values: CDR1 SGHRS, CDR2 YFSETQ. The CDR3 reads CASSLGQGHNEQYF. DNA of the CDR3: TGCGCCAGCAGCTTGGGACAGGGACATAACGAGCAGTACTTC.

Comments on this clonotype: Sequence at one end of the junction differs from germline and may be a read error. The V and J genes are TRBV9 and TRBJ2-5; 12 bases align to TRBD2. The CDR3 loop spans 14 amino acids. The germline V gene has CDR1 SGDLS and CDR2 YYNGEE. CDR3 residues: CASSVLAGGETRYF. The CDR3 DNA reads TGTGCCAGCAGCGTCCTAGCGGGAGGGGAGACCCGGTACTTC.

The rearrangement links TRBV30 to TRBJ1-5, with D maybe TRBD1 (5 bases). Germline lookup yields CDR1 GTSNPN and CDR2 SVGIG (reference sequence). The CDR3 contains 12 residues. V was pared by 2 bases and J by 5 bases, with 7 bases between. The CDR3 DNA sequence: TGTGCCTGGAGTCCGGGGGATCAGCCCCAGCATTTT. Translation gives CAWSPGDQPQHF.

V is TRBV24-1 and J is TRBJ2-7; no clear D. V gave up 5 bases and J gave up 2 bases, with 12 bases separating them. CDR3 length: 14 amino acids. Germline V gene sequence: CDR1 KGHDR, CDR2 SFDVKD. CDR3 sequence: CATSASSRAYEQYF. The CDR3 region has the DNA TGTGCCACCAGTGCGTCCTCCCGGGCCTACGAGCAGTACTTC.

The chain has TRBV27 and TRBJ2-7; possibly TRBD1 or TRBD2 for D (7 bases each). The ends were cut back, 2 bases at V and 5 bases at J, with 13 bases in the middle. Germline loops: CDR1 MNHEY, CDR2 SMNVEV (reference sequence). The CDR3 is 14 amino acids. The CDR3 DNA follows: TGTGCCAGCAGTTTAGTCCAGGGGGGGAACGAGCAGTACTTC. Its translation: CASSLVQGGNEQYF.

The gene calls are TRBV28 and TRBJ1-2; the match to TRBD1 covers 12 bases. Germline V gene sequence: CDR1 MDHEN, CDR2 SYDVKM. J gave up 6 bases and V 4 bases, and 6 bases lay outside the gene matches. This CDR3 comprises 15 residues. This chain's CDR3 is CASSSPGQGANGYTF. The CDR3, as DNA: TGTGCCAGCAGTTCTCCGGGACAGGGGGCGAATGGCTACACCTTC.

The chain recombines TRBV20-1 with TRBJ2-3; 9 nucleotides line up with TRBD2. Germline assignment: CDR1 DFQATT and CDR2 SNEGSKA (reference sequence). V was pared by 5 bases and J by 2 bases, with 8 bases of the junction left unmatched. CDR3 length: 15 residues. The CDR3, as DNA: TGCAGTGCTTCGGGCGCGGGAGGGAACACAGATACGCAGTATTTT. It codes for CSASGAGGNTDTQYF.

The chain is built from TRBV12-3 or TRBV12-4 and TRBJ2-7; no reliable D call. Trimming shortened V by 3 bases and J by 2 bases, and 8 bases separated the two germline ends. The CDR3 is 13 amino acids. The DNA for the CDR3 is TGTGCCAGCAGTTTCGAGACAACCTACGAGCAGTACTTC. It translates to CASSFETTYEQYF.

V is TRBV9 and J is TRBJ2-1, with 8 bases that match TRBD2. The CDR3 has 15 amino acids. Losses at the gene ends were 6 bases for V and 0 bases for J; bases not matched to a gene: 5. Germline CDR1 reads SGDLS; CDR2 reads YYNGEE. CDR3 sequence reads: CASTFGRDSYNEQFF. CDR3 coding DNA: TGTGCCAGCACATTCGGGAGGGACTCCTACAATGAGCAGTTCTTC.

This chain uses TRBV10-3 with TRBJ1-2, with a possible D match to TRBD1 (6 bases). V lost 6 bases and J 8 bases, leaving 10 bases between the germline ends. The germline V gene has CDR1 ENHRY and CDR2 SYGVKD. CDR3 size: 11 residues. This CDR3 reads CAISTGSGYTF. DNA for the CDR3: TGTGCCATCAGCACAGGGTCCGGCTACACCTTC.

The rearrangement links TRBV7-6 to TRBJ2-7, with D perhaps matching TRBD1 (6 bases). V lost 1 base and J 0 bases, leaving 10 bases between the germline ends. CDR1 is SGHVS, CDR2 FNYEAQ, per germline. The CDR3 extends over 15 amino acids. As DNA, the CDR3 is TGTGCCAGCAGCTTAGTCTCGGACAGCTCCTACGAGCAGTACTTC. Encoded protein: CASSLVSDSSYEQYF.

The chain couples TRBV5-1 to TRBJ2-1; weak D call: TRBD2 (6 bases). Trimming cost V 0 bases and J 6 bases, with 13 bases left between them. From germline, CDR1 is SGHRS and CDR2 YFSETQ. The CDR3 covers 15 residues. For the CDR3, the DNA is TGCGCCAGCAGCTTGGAACGGACTAAGTCCAATGAGCAGTTCTTC. This sequence encodes CASSLERTKSNEQFF.